Each of the 28 T cell receptor beta chains below was sequenced from the same sample in a study of T cell repertoires in cytomegalovirus infection. TCRdb re-called the reads with MiXCR, one entry per CDR3 protein. The table has 250,000 to 300,000 distinct CDR3 sequences, approximately 9.2% seen once. Sequenced input: PBMCs. The origin of the receptors is a human donor in good health (CMV status not recorded). Some clones in this sample may be carry-over from other donors' samples.

The table lists this clonotype with a few counts. This chain connects TRBV20-1 to TRBJ2-5; D uncertain. CDR1 and CDR2 from the germline V gene are DFQATT and SNEGSKA (reference sequence). The CDR3 sequence is 15 residues long. Trimming left V 5 bases short and J 2 bases short, with 18 bases between. The CDR3 loop is CSAFSTSTDQETQYF. As DNA, the CDR3 is TGCAGTGCTTTCTCAACCTCTACAGATCAAGAGACCCAGTACTTC.

This clonotype came up many times. The J gene is TRBJ2-3, the V gene TRBV20-1, with unresolved D. V lost 2 bases to trimming and J lost 0 bases, with 15 bases between them. CDR3 length equals 16 residues. CDR1 is DFQATT, CDR2 SNEGSKA, per germline (reference sequence). The CDR3 spells CSARPPVGPSTDTQYF. DNA of the CDR3: TGCAGTGCTAGACCTCCCGTCGGTCCGAGCACAGATACGCAGTATTTT.

The chain couples TRBV20-1 to TRBJ2-5; D possibly uses TRBD1 or TRBD2 (5 bases each). Germline CDR1 is DFQATT and CDR2 is SNEGSKA (reference sequence). Trimming removed 6 bases from V and 2 bases from J, with 16 bases in between. The CDR3 has 14 residues. DNA for the CDR3: TGCAGTGCCCCCCCGGGGCGGCCGCAAGAGACCCAGTACTTC. Its translation is CSAPPGRPQETQYF.

This clonotype was detected many times. This chain connects TRBV7-8 to TRBJ1-5; tentatively, D is TRBD1 (6 bases). The V end was cut by 5 bases, the J end by 6 bases, with 20 bases between. This CDR3 has 16 residues. Germline CDR1 SGHVS, CDR2 FQNEAQ. CDR3 nucleotide sequence: TGTGCCAGCAGCCTCTCGGGCGGGGGGCTACGTCAGCCCCAGCATTTT. Encoded protein: CASSLSGGGLRQPQHF.

This clonotype was recorded many times. The CDR3 region is CASSSTSGTYEQYF. CDR3 coding DNA: TGTGCCAGCAGCTCTACTAGCGGGACCTACGAGCAGTACTTC. V is TRBV7-6 and J is TRBJ2-7, with 10 bases aligning to TRBD2. The CDR3 length is 14 residues. V lost 4 bases to trimming and J lost 2 bases; unmatched junction nucleotides: 2. CDR1 and CDR2 from the germline V gene are SGHVS and FNYEAQ.

This chain uses TRBV19 with TRBJ2-2, with 10 bases aligning to TRBD2. The germline V gene has CDR1 LNHDA and CDR2 SQIVND (reference sequence). CDR3 length: 15 amino acids. Trimming at V came to 6 bases and at J to 2 bases, leaving 3 bases not matched to a gene. CDR3 nucleotides: TGTGCCAGTAGGCGGACTAGCGGAAACACCGGGGAGCTGTTTTTT. It is translated as CASRRTSGNTGELFF.

This clonotype was counted at least ten times. CDR3 protein: CASSESPSGRPYEQYF. The CDR3 coding sequence is TGCGCCAGCAGTGAGTCGCCTAGCGGGCGACCCTACGAGCAGTACTTC. This chain uses TRBV10-2 with TRBJ2-7; 8 bases are a match to TRBD2. The CDR3 loop spans 16 amino acids. Trimming cost V 0 bases and J 2 bases; bases outside gene matches: 6. Germline V CDR1 and CDR2: WSHSY, SAAADI.

In this sample, this clonotype turned up many times. The chain joins TRBV12-5 to TRBJ1-1; D not resolved. Germline V gene lookup returns CDR1 LGHNT and CDR2 FRNRAP. The CDR3 consists of 12 residues. V lost 8 bases and J lost 5, with 12 bases in between. The CDR3: CASLGFQTEAFF. The CDR3, as DNA: TGTGCTAGTTTGGGTTTCCAGACTGAAGCTTTCTTT.

This clonotype was recorded many times. The V call is TRBV11-2, the J call TRBJ2-5, with 11 bases identical to TRBD2. V lost 5 bases to trimming and J lost 10 bases; unmatched junction nucleotides: 9. This CDR3 contains 14 residues. CDR1 and CDR2 (germline): SGHAT, FQNNGV. The CDR3 protein is CASSPGTSGSLQYF. The CDR3 coding sequence is TGTGCCAGCAGCCCCGGGACTAGCGGCTCACTCCAGTACTTC. The complete variable domain, with remaining parts taken from reference TRBV11-2 and TRBJ2-5, reads EAGVAQSPRYKIIEKRQSVAFWCNPISGHATLYWYQQILGQGPKLLIQFQNNGVVDDSQLPKDRFSAERLKGVDSTLKIQPAKLEDSAVYLCASSPGTSGSLQYFGPGTRLLVL.

The table lists this clonotype with many counts. V and J are TRBV7-9 and TRBJ1-2; 10 bases line up with TRBD1. The V gene's germline CDR1 is SEHNR and CDR2 FQNEAQ (reference sequence). The CDR3 contains 14 residues. With 3 bases clipped from V and 6 bases from J, the junction kept 4 bases outside the gene matches. CDR3 nucleotide sequence: TGTGCCAGCAGCTTCGCGGGACAGGGGAATGGCTACACCTTC. It translates to CASSFAGQGNGYTF.

The chain couples TRBV5-4 to TRBJ2-7; D tentatively reads TRBD1 or TRBD2 (5 bases each). V lost 2 bases, J lost 1 base, and 13 bases lay in between. CDR3 length: 15 residues. Germline V gene lookup returns CDR1 SGHNT and CDR2 YYREEE (reference sequence). CDR3 amino acids: CASSLPGTPSYEQYF. CDR3 bases: TGTGCCAGCAGCTTACCCGGGACCCCATCCTACGAGCAGTACTTC.

This clonotype showed up many times. The chain is built from TRBV7-2 and TRBJ1-2; TRBD1 agrees at 7 bases. CDR3 length equals 17 residues. Per the germline V gene, CDR1 is SGHTA and CDR2 is FQGNSA. V lost 5 bases to trimming and J lost 1 base; unmatched junction nucleotides: 13. The DNA for the CDR3 is TGTGCCAGCAGCCCGAGGGACAGTAATCTCCTTAACTATGGCTACACCTTC. Its protein is CASSPRDSNLLNYGYTF.

This clonotype appeared many times. The chain joins TRBV12-5 to TRBJ2-4, with 10 bases matching TRBD2. Germline V CDR1 and CDR2: LGHNT, FRNRAP. The CDR3 has 15 residues. V shed 5 bases and J 7 bases; nucleotides not matched to a gene: 8. The CDR3 region is CASGPKAGGGNIQYF. The DNA for the CDR3 is TGTGCTAGTGGTCCAAAAGCGGGAGGGGGGAACATTCAGTACTTC. The full variable domain, with the rest looked up from reference TRBV12-5 and TRBJ2-4, is DARVTQTPRHKVTEMGQEVTMRCQPILGHNTVFWYRQTMMQGLELLAYFRNRAPLDDSGMPKDRFSAEMPDATLATLKIQPSEPRDSAVYFCASGPKAGGGNIQYFGAGTRLSVL.

This clonotype was seen repeatedly, ten times or more. This chain connects TRBV6-2 or TRBV6-3 to TRBJ2-3, with 9 bases aligning to TRBD1. Germline V lookup: CDR1 MNHEY, CDR2 SVGEGT. Losses at the gene ends were 5 bases for V and 1 base for J; bases not matched to a gene: 4. This CDR3 contains 15 residues. For the CDR3, the DNA is TGTGCCAGCAGTCTACAGGGGGCTCGCACAGATACGCAGTATTTT. Translation gives CASSLQGARTDTQYF.

This clonotype showed up many times. This chain uses TRBV6-1 with TRBJ1-5; possibly TRBD1 for D (6 bases). The CDR3 runs 14 residues. V lost 5 bases to trimming and J lost 6 bases, with 14 bases between them. CDR1 is MNHNS, CDR2 SASEGT, per germline. The CDR3 sequence is CASSPEPGVQPQHF. The DNA for the CDR3 is TGTGCCAGCAGTCCAGAGCCAGGGGTTCAGCCCCAGCATTTT.

Many counts were recorded for this clonotype. The chain joins TRBV4-2 to TRBJ2-1; 10 bases map to TRBD2. Unmatched junction bases numbered 3, after V lost 4 bases and J lost 3 bases. The CDR3 is made up of 15 amino acids. The V gene's germline CDR1 is LGHNA and CDR2 YNFKEQ. CDR3 bases: TGTGCCAGCAGCCCTCGGACTAGCGGCTACAATGAGCAGTTCTTC. It encodes CASSPRTSGYNEQFF.

This clonotype occurred many times. The chain has TRBV6-2 or TRBV6-3 and TRBJ2-1; TRBD2 matches at 10 bases. Germline trimming cut 5 bases from V and 9 bases from J; bases unmatched to any gene: 10. This CDR3 has 15 amino acids. Germline-derived CDR1 and CDR2 are MNHEY and SVGEGT. In nucleotides, the CDR3 is TGTGCCAGCAGTCAGAATAGCGGGAGGAGCGGTGAGCAGTTCTTC. It encodes CASSQNSGRSGEQFF.

This clonotype was counted ten times or more. The chain is built from TRBV5-5 and TRBJ2-2; weak D call: TRBD2 (6 bases). The V and J ends lost 1 base and 0 bases respectively, with 7 bases between them. Germline CDR1 is SGHKS and CDR2 is YYEKEE (reference sequence). The CDR3 is made up of 15 amino acids. CDR3 in amino acids: CASSLWGANTGELFF. The CDR3 DNA is TGTGCCAGCAGCTTGTGGGGGGCGAACACCGGGGAGCTGTTTTTT.

This chain uses TRBV7-2 with TRBJ1-2; no reliable D call. CDR1 and CDR2 (germline): SGHTA, FQGNSA. This CDR3 spans 12 amino acids. V lost 8 bases, J lost 6 bases, and 13 bases lay in between. CDR3 nucleotide sequence: TGTGCCAGCGGACGGGGATACGATGGCTACACCTTC. It codes for CASGRGYDGYTF.

This clonotype appeared many times. This sequence joins TRBV12-3 or TRBV12-4 and TRBJ1-2; 7 bases are a match to TRBD1. V was clipped by 6 bases and J by 1 base; unmatched bases: 8. The CDR3 sequence is 15 residues long. The CDR3 here is CASRVQGTDNYGYTF. The CDR3, as DNA: TGTGCCAGCAGGGTACAGGGGACAGATAACTATGGCTACACCTTC.

This clonotype has at least ten counts. V is TRBV7-6 and J is TRBJ2-2; D tentatively fits TRBD1 or TRBD2 (5 bases each). This CDR3 has 17 amino acids. Looked up from germline, CDR1 is SGHVS and CDR2 is FNYEAQ. The V gene lost 4 bases and the J gene lost 5 bases, with 20 bases spanning the gap. CDR3 coding DNA: TGTGCCAGCAGCTCAGGACCAGGACACCCGGGGACCGGGGAGCTGTTTTTT. It translates to CASSSGPGHPGTGELFF.

Comment on this clonotype: A much larger clonotype is one base distant, so this may be a read error. This rearrangement joins TRBV7-3 to TRBJ1-4, with 10 positions matching TRBD1. Germline values: CDR1 SGHTA, CDR2 FQGTGA. The CDR3 runs to 17 residues. The CDR3 DNA follows: TGTGTCAGCAGCAAACCGGGACAGGGGCCAACTAATGAAAAACTGTTTTTT. This gives the protein CVSSKPGQGPTNEKLFF.

This clonotype was picked up many times. This rearrangement joins TRBV6-2 or TRBV6-3 to TRBJ2-2; TRBD2 matches 8 bases. With V trimmed by 10 bases and J by 2 bases, 9 bases remained unmatched. CDR3 length equals 15 residues. The germline gives CDR1 MNHEY, CDR2 SVGEGT. DNA of the CDR3: TGTGCCATACAGTTAGCGGGAAGAAACACCGGGGAGCTGTTTTTT. It is translated as CAIQLAGRNTGELFF.

This chain connects TRBV30 to TRBJ2-6; D is unresolved. The germline gives CDR1 GTSNPN, CDR2 SVGIG (reference sequence). This CDR3 has 16 amino acids. Trimming removed 0 bases from V and 0 bases from J, with 9 bases in between. In DNA, the CDR3 is TGTGCCTGGAGTGTTGGTAGGGTCTCTGGGGCCAACGTCCTGACTTTC. Its translation: CAWSVGRVSGANVLTF.

V is TRBV29-1 and J is TRBJ2-5, with D possibly matching TRBD1 (6 bases). This CDR3 comprises 14 residues. V was pared by 6 bases and J by 3 bases, with 17 bases between. CDR1 is SQVTM and CDR2 is ANQGSEA in the germline V gene. This chain's CDR3 is CSVDPNRVEETQYF. In nucleotides, the CDR3 is TGCAGCGTCGACCCAAACAGGGTAGAAGAGACCCAGTACTTC.

The chain joins TRBV11-2 to TRBJ2-7, with TRBD1 matching 10 bases. The CDR3 contains 18 residues. The J segment lost 2 bases and the V segment lost 5 bases, leaving 15 bases of the junction unmatched. Germline V gene lookup returns CDR1 SGHAT and CDR2 FQNNGV. Here the CDR3 reads CASSRYPPGTGVTYEQYF. In DNA, the CDR3 is TGTGCCAGCAGCCGTTACCCTCCGGGGACAGGGGTTACCTACGAGCAGTACTTC.

This clonotype was observed at least ten times. CDR3 amino acids: CASSLRDSDQPQHF. The CDR3 bases are TGTGCCAGCAGCCTCCGGGACAGCGATCAGCCCCAGCATTTT. This chain uses TRBV7-2 with TRBJ1-5; 7 bases line up with TRBD1. Germline assignment: CDR1 SGHTA and CDR2 FQGNSA. With V trimmed by 5 bases and J by 5 bases, 6 bases remained unmatched. The CDR3 is 14 residues long.

Ten or more counts support this clonotype. The chain combines TRBV7-9 with TRBJ2-7, with D perhaps matching TRBD1 or TRBD2 (5 bases each). Germline lookup yields CDR1 SEHNR and CDR2 FQNEAQ (reference sequence). Between the trimmed V and J ends, which lost 6 bases and 0 bases, there was a span of 12 bases. The CDR3 has 14 residues. The CDR3 loop is CASRMPGPSYEQYF. CDR3 sequence (DNA): TGTGCCAGCAGGATGCCGGGACCCTCCTACGAGCAGTACTTC.